These 21 T cell receptor beta chains share one sample of origin, sequenced in a study of a mutant IDH1 vaccine in newly diagnosed glioma. Time point specified: week 47, end of study. All doses held 300 ug of mutant IDH1 20-mer peptide, with topical imiquimod. Using immunoSEQ multiplex PCR, the repertoire was profiled, and TCRdb retains in-frame clones only, with some absent. The sample has about 54,000 clones; 83% are singletons. The antigens for these receptors are not known. The source material was PBMCs, sampled from a glioma patient whose treatment included an IDH1 peptide vaccine. Receptors were obtained from a woman between 45 and 60 years old with glioma.

This clone has a handful of counts. CDR3 nucleotide sequence: TGTGCCAGCAGCTCGGGACAATTCAATGGCTACACCTTC. Protein: CASSSGQFNGYTF. The rearrangement links TRBV7-9 to TRBJ1-2; the D gene is possibly TRBD1 (6 bases). The CDR3 is 13 amino acids. Per germline, CDR1 SEHNR and CDR2 FQNEAQ (reference sequence). Trimming stripped 4 bases from V and 6 bases from J, with 12 bases between.

The rearrangement links TRBV6-5 to TRBJ1-1; 7 bases fit TRBD1. The CDR3 has 14 amino acids. Looked up from germline, CDR1 is MNHEY and CDR2 is SVGAGI. With V trimmed by 6 bases and J by 6 bases, 10 bases remained unmatched. This chain's CDR3 is CASSEQGFGAEAFF. As DNA, the CDR3 is TGTGCCAGCAGCGAACAGGGGTTCGGTGCTGAAGCTTTCTTT.

This sequence joins TRBV9 and TRBJ2-5, with D perhaps matching TRBD1 (7 bases). Deletions cut 3 bases from V and 7 bases from J, with 22 bases between. This CDR3 is 16 amino acids long. Per germline, CDR1 SGDLS and CDR2 YYNGEE. CDR3 in DNA: TGTGCCAGCAGCGCTGACTGGTCAGGGGGGCGGGGGACCCAGTACTTC. Protein: CASSADWSGGRGTQYF. The full variable domain, with the rest looked up from reference TRBV9 and TRBJ2-5, is DSGVTQTPKHLITATGQRVTLRCSPRSGDLSVYWYQQSLDQGLQFLIQYYNGEERAKGNILERFSAQQFPDLHSELNLSSLELGDSALYFCASSADWSGGRGTQYFGPGTRLLVL.

This sequence joins TRBV9 and TRBJ2-1; D might be TRBD1 (6 bases). Germline CDR1 is SGDLS and CDR2 is YYNGEE. The CDR3 consists of 14 residues. V lost 2 bases, J lost 4 bases, and 10 bases lay in between. CDR3 region: CASSVSGEYNEQFF. CDR3 DNA sequence: TGTGCCAGCAGCGTCTCAGGGGAGTACAATGAGCAGTTCTTC. The full variable domain, completed using reference TRBV9 and TRBJ2-1, is DSGVTQTPKHLITATGQRVTLRCSPRSGDLSVYWYQQSLDQGLQFLIQYYNGEERAKGNILERFSAQQFPDLHSELNLSSLELGDSALYFCASSVSGEYNEQFFGPGTRLTVL.

J is TRBJ2-1 and V is TRBV9, with D perhaps matching TRBD2 (5 bases). CDR1 is SGDLS, CDR2 YYNGEE, per germline. CDR3 length: 15 amino acids. Trimming took off 6 bases at V and 2 bases at J, with 15 bases between the two ends. The CDR3: CASTKTTSPYNEQFF. The CDR3 bases are TGTGCCAGCACCAAGACTACCAGCCCCTACAATGAGCAGTTCTTC.

On this clone: The junction differs from germline at one of its ends, possibly a read error. The V and J genes are TRBV7-7 and TRBJ2-7; 7 bases fit TRBD1. The germline gives CDR1 SSHAT, CDR2 FNYEAQ (reference sequence). The CDR3 runs 12 residues. The CDR3 here is CASSRQGGEQYF. The CDR3 DNA is TGTGCTAGCAGCCGACAGGGTGGGGAGCAGTACTTC.

This chain links TRBV5-6 with TRBJ2-2; D possibly corresponds to TRBD2 (6 bases). Trimming left V 5 bases short and J 4 bases short, with 21 bases between. The CDR3 consists of 17 residues. CDR1 and CDR2 from the germline V gene are SGHDT and YYEEEE. The CDR3 spells CASSLPGGRGATGELFF. CDR3 in DNA: TGTGCCAGCAGTCTTCCCGGGGGTAGGGGAGCCACCGGGGAGCTGTTTTTT. Variable domain in full (rest from reference TRBV5-6 and TRBJ2-2): DAGVTQSPTHLIKTRGQQVTLRCSPKSGHDTVSWYQQALGQGPQFIFQYYEEEERQRGNFPDRFSGHQFPNYSSELNVNALLLGDSALYLCASSLPGGRGATGELFFGEGSRLTVL.

This clone was detected once. The chain links TRBV9 to TRBJ2-1; 7 nucleotides match TRBD1. The J segment lost 7 bases and the V segment lost 4 bases, leaving 8 bases of the junction unmatched. CDR3 length: 14 residues. From germline, CDR1 is SGDLS and CDR2 YYNGEE. CDR3 protein: CASSPDGTANEQFF. CDR3 DNA: TGTGCCAGCAGCCCAGACGGGACAGCGAATGAGCAGTTCTTC.

J is TRBJ2-7 and V is TRBV5-5, with TRBD1 matching over 7 bases. V gave up 1 base and J gave up 5 bases; unmatched junction bases: 3. Germline-derived CDR1 and CDR2 are SGHKS and YYEKEE (reference sequence). The CDR3 consists of 13 residues. DNA for the CDR3: TGTGCCAGCAGCTTGAGACAGGGTGACGAGCAGTACTTC. Translated: CASSLRQGDEQYF.

The V and J genes are TRBV7-2 and TRBJ1-3; 7 nucleotides match TRBD1. The CDR3 totals 15 residues. CDR1 is SGHTA and CDR2 is FQGNSA in the germline V gene. The V and J ends lost 5 bases and 2 bases, in that order; junction bases with no gene match: 6. CDR3 bases: TGTGCCAGCAGCCCACAGACAGGGCCTGGAAACACCATATATTTT. It yields the protein CASSPQTGPGNTIYF.

V usage is TRBV29-1 and J usage is TRBJ2-3; 9 nucleotides line up with TRBD2. Germline-derived CDR1 and CDR2 are SQVTM and ANQGSEA. The CDR3 spans 14 residues. With V trimmed by 4 bases and J by 0 bases, 2 bases remained unmatched. CDR3 protein: CSVASGASTDTQYF. CDR3 in DNA: TGCAGCGTTGCTAGCGGGGCTAGCACAGATACGCAGTATTTT.

J is TRBJ2-7 and V is TRBV4-1; D uncertain. Deletions cut 5 bases from V and 4 bases from J, with 12 bases between. The CDR3 extends over 13 amino acids. Germline V gives CDR1 MGHRA, CDR2 YSYEKL. The CDR3 nucleotides are TGCGCCAGCAGCGCCGGACCGAGGTACGAGCAGTACTTC. Amino acids: CASSAGPRYEQYF.

The chain has TRBV6-1 and TRBJ1-4; D possibly corresponds to TRBD1 (6 bases). Germline values: CDR1 MNHNS, CDR2 SASEGT. There are 15 residues in the CDR3. The ends were cut back, 2 bases at V and 7 bases at J, with 14 bases in the middle. CDR3 sequence (DNA): TGTGCCAGCAGTGAATACGACAGGCCGGTTGAAAAACTGTTTTTT. Protein product: CASSEYDRPVEKLFF.

The chain recombines TRBV7-8 with TRBJ1-2, with TRBD1 matching 10 bases. The CDR3 sequence is 17 residues long. V trimming: 5 bases; J trimming: 4 bases; junction bases outside the gene matches: 13. In germline, CDR1 is SGHVS, CDR2 FQNEAQ. CDR3 amino acids: CASSQTRDRGLSYGYTF. In nucleotides, the CDR3 is TGTGCCAGCAGCCAAACTCGGGACAGGGGATTAAGCTATGGCTACACCTTC.

V and J are TRBV18 and TRBJ2-7; D gene unclear. This CDR3 comprises 12 residues. Germline values: CDR1 KGHSH, CDR2 LQKENI. V lost 3 bases, J lost 4 bases, and 7 bases lay in between. This CDR3 is CASSPGRYEQYF. CDR3 nucleotide sequence: TGTGCCAGCTCACCGGGCAGGTACGAGCAGTACTTC.

J is TRBJ2-3 and V is TRBV7-2; no firm D call. The CDR3 spans 14 residues. Germline V gives CDR1 SGHTA, CDR2 FQGNSA. Trimming removed 1 base from V and 2 bases from J, with 7 bases in between. CDR3 nucleotides: TGTGCCAGCAGCTTAGACAGTCCCACAGATACGCAGTATTTT. Its protein product is CASSLDSPTDTQYF.

V is TRBV9 and J is TRBJ1-2, with a possible D match to TRBD1 (5 bases). There are 15 residues in the CDR3. The V gene lost 1 base and the J gene lost 7 bases, with 17 bases spanning the gap. CDR1 and CDR2 from the germline V gene are SGDLS and YYNGEE. DNA of the CDR3: TGTGCCAGCAGCGTATCCACAGGACCGGAGGGTGGCTACACCTTC. It encodes CASSVSTGPEGGYTF.

The rearrangement links TRBV7-9 to TRBJ2-1; 8 bases align to TRBD2. The germline gives CDR1 SEHNR, CDR2 FQNEAQ (reference sequence). The length of the CDR3 is 15 residues. Trimming cost V 7 bases and J 9 bases; bases outside gene matches: 14. This chain's CDR3 is CASKQAGGAYGEQFF. Written as DNA, the CDR3 is TGTGCCAGCAAGCAGGCCGGGGGGGCATATGGTGAGCAGTTCTTC.

This clone was detected only once. CDR3 region: CASSHRGENTEAFF. The DNA for the CDR3 is TGCGCCAGCAGCCATAGGGGGGAAAACACTGAAGCTTTCTTT. The chain uses TRBV5-1 and TRBJ1-1, with D perhaps matching TRBD1 (6 bases). CDR1 SGHRS and CDR2 YFSETQ come from the germline V gene. V was cut by 4 bases and J by 2 bases, with 12 bases left in between. The CDR3 totals 14 residues. Full variable domain (outside the CDR3, taken from reference TRBV5-1 and TRBJ1-1): KAGVTQTPRYLIKTRGQQVTLSCSPISGHRSVSWYQQTPGQGLQFLFEYFSETQRNKGNFPGRFSGRQFSNSRSEMNVSTLELGDSALYLCASSHRGENTEAFFGQGTRLTVV.

The J gene is TRBJ2-3, the V gene TRBV19; D gene unclear. CDR3 length: 15 amino acids. Deletions cut 6 bases from V and 2 bases from J, with 15 bases between. CDR1 LNHDA and CDR2 SQIVND come from the germline V gene (reference sequence). CDR3 region: CASSPRPTNTDTQYF. The CDR3 bases are TGTGCCAGTAGCCCTCGTCCCACCAACACAGATACGCAGTATTTT.

This clone was observed a few times. V is TRBV25-1 and J is TRBJ1-1; D uncertain. The CDR3 is 13 amino acids. Between the trimmed V and J ends, which lost 4 bases and 0 bases, there was a span of 6 bases. In germline, CDR1 is MGHDK, CDR2 SYGVNS. The CDR3 loop reads CASSGQMNTEAFF. The CDR3 DNA sequence: TGTGCCAGCAGTGGACAAATGAACACTGAAGCTTTCTTT.